Each of the 13 T cell receptor beta chains below was sequenced from the same sample in a study of tumor T cells in aggressive B-cell lymphoma. Here immunoSEQ multiplex PCR was the method, and the copy in TCRdb shows in-frame clones only, minus some. The data show 700 to 1,000 clones, with 64% seen just once and roughly 22% held by the top ten. Sequencing was performed on tumor tissue. These receptors all come from an adult with diffuse large B cell lymphoma.

V is TRBV12-5 and J is TRBJ2-1; D may be TRBD2 (5 bases). The germline V gene has CDR1 LGHNT and CDR2 FRNRAP. Trimming took 6 bases from V and 7 from J, leaving 10 bases between them. The CDR3 is 12 amino acids. CDR3 nucleotide sequence: TGTGCTAGTGGCCAAGCGGTGAATGAGCAGTTCTTC. Its translation: CASGQAVNEQFF.

The V gene is TRBV9, the J gene TRBJ2-5; TRBD1 aligns across 12 bases. The CDR3 length is 15 residues. Germline V CDR1 and CDR2: SGDLS, YYNGEE. V was pared by 5 bases and J by 5 bases, with 7 bases of the junction left unmatched. The CDR3 loop reads CASRPGQGAWETQYF. The CDR3 region has the DNA TGTGCCAGCAGACCGGGACAGGGGGCTTGGGAGACCCAGTACTTC.

The chain links TRBV7-9 to TRBJ1-6; 7 nucleotides agree with TRBD1. CDR3 size: 14 residues. Germline CDR1 SEHNR, CDR2 FQNEAQ (reference sequence). The junction had 0 bases not matched to a gene; V was cut back by 1 base and J by 6 bases. CDR3 amino acids: CASSLGDSNSPLHF. CDR3 bases: TGTGCCAGCAGCTTAGGGGACAGTAATTCACCCCTCCACTTT.

This rearrangement joins TRBV6-1 to TRBJ2-7; TRBD2 might be the D (5 bases). This CDR3 has 17 amino acids. Per germline, CDR1 MNHNS and CDR2 SASEGT. Trimming shortened V by 1 base and J by 5 bases, and 21 bases separated the two germline ends. CDR3 coding DNA: TGTGCCAGCAGTGAAGGCGCGGGTTACTGGCTCCTCCACGAGCAGTACTTC. This encodes CASSEGAGYWLLHEQYF.

The J gene is TRBJ1-2, the V gene TRBV4-3; no reliable D call. CDR3 length: 14 amino acids. From germline, CDR1 is LGHNA and CDR2 YSLEER. V lost 1 base and J 3 bases, leaving 9 bases between the germline ends. This CDR3 reads CASSQGPADYGYTF. The CDR3 DNA is TGCGCCAGCAGCCAAGGGCCGGCGGACTATGGCTACACCTTC.

The DNA for the CDR3 is TGTGCCACCAGCAGAGATCAGCCTAGCGGGAGCTCCTACAATGAGCAGTTCTTC. Translating it yields CATSRDQPSGSSYNEQFF. The V call is TRBV15, the J call TRBJ2-1, with TRBD2 matching over 10 bases. The CDR3 runs 18 residues. Germline lookup yields CDR1 LNHNV and CDR2 YYDKDF (reference sequence). Losses at the gene ends were 0 bases for V and 0 bases for J; bases not matched to a gene: 5.

The sample holds a few counts of this clone. The chain has TRBV19 and TRBJ1-1; tentatively, D is TRBD1 (5 bases). CDR1 and CDR2 (germline): LNHDA, SQIVND (reference sequence). Trimming left V 5 bases short and J 0 bases short, with 7 bases between. The length of the CDR3 is 13 residues. CDR3 coding DNA: TGTGCCAGTAGTGGGGCGGTGAACACTGAAGCTTTCTTT. Residues: CASSGAVNTEAFF. The complete variable domain, with remaining parts taken from reference TRBV19 and TRBJ1-1, reads DGGITQSPKYLFRKEGQNVTLSCEQNLNHDAMYWYRQDPGQGLRLIYYSQIVNDFQKGDIAEGYSVSREKKESFPLTVTSAQKNPTAFYLCASSGAVNTEAFFGQGTRLTVV.

The chain employs TRBV7-9 and TRBJ1-3; D is ambiguous. Germline CDR1 SEHNR, CDR2 FQNEAQ (reference sequence). CDR3 length equals 16 residues. Trimming shortened V by 0 bases and J by 0 bases, and 9 bases separated the two germline ends. Here the CDR3 DNA reads TGTGCCAGCAGCTTAGCCAGGTTCGACTCTGGAAACACCATATATTTT. It codes for CASSLARFDSGNTIYF.

The chain links TRBV5-1 to TRBJ1-4; 10 bases line up with TRBD1. Looked up from germline, CDR1 is SGHRS and CDR2 is YFSETQ. V lost 0 bases and J lost 6; bases outside the gene matches: 8. The CDR3 has 17 residues. CDR3 protein: CASSLGPGQGRYEKLFF. In nucleotides, the CDR3 is TGCGCCAGCAGCTTGGGACCGGGACAGGGGCGGTATGAAAAACTGTTTTTT.

The chain couples TRBV7-9 to TRBJ2-7, with D unclear. This CDR3 comprises 14 residues. V was shortened by 4 bases and J by 0 bases, with 10 bases between the two germline ends. The germline gives CDR1 SEHNR, CDR2 FQNEAQ (reference sequence). The CDR3 nucleotides are TGTGCCAGCAGCTATTCAGGCCGCTCCTACGAGCAGTACTTC. It translates to CASSYSGRSYEQYF.

The rearrangement joins TRBV27 to TRBJ2-3; a weak D match, TRBD1 (5 bases). V was cut by 9 bases and J by 0 bases, with 13 bases left in between. The CDR3 is 14 residues long. Germline V CDR1 and CDR2: MNHEY, SMNVEV (reference sequence). The CDR3 sequence is CASSRQLSTDTQYF. The CDR3 region has the DNA TGTGCCAGTTCCCGACAGCTCAGCACAGATACGCAGTATTTT.

This clone was counted a few times. The chain joins TRBV7-2 to TRBJ1-5; 11 bases align to TRBD1. V shed 5 bases and J 2 bases; nucleotides not matched to a gene: 2. The CDR3 loop spans 15 amino acids. In germline, CDR1 is SGHTA, CDR2 FQGNSA. CDR3 nucleotide sequence: TGTGCCAGCAGCCGGGGACAGGGGGGCAATCAGCCCCAGCATTTT. Translating it yields CASSRGQGGNQPQHF.

This clone was counted only a few times. Its ends do not fully match the called genes, so a read error is possible. This rearrangement joins TRBV5-4 to TRBJ1-1; possible D gene TRBD1, 5 bases. The CDR3 has 14 amino acids. Germline CDR1 reads SGHNT; CDR2 reads YYREEE (reference sequence). The chain's CDR3 is CVSSLWGGTTEAFF. CDR3 nucleotide sequence: TGTGTCAGCAGCTTGTGGGGAGGGACCACTGAAGCTTTCTTT.